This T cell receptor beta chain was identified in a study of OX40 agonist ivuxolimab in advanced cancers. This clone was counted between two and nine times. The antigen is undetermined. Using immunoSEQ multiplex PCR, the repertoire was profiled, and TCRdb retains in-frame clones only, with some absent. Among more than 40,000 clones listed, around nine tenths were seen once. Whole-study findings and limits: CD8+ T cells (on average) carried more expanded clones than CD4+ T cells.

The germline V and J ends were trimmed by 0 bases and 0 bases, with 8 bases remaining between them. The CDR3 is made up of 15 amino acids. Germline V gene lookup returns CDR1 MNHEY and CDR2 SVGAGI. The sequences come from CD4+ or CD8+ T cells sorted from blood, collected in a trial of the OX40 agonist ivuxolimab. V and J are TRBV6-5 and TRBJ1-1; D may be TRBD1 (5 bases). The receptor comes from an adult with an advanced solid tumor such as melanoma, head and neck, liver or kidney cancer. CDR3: CASSYSTVMNTEAFF. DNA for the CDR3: TGTGCCAGCAGTTACTCGACAGTCATGAACACTGAAGCTTTCTTT.